This is a list of T cell receptor beta chains from one sample in a study of blood T cell repertoires in COVID-19. TCRdb keeps only in-frame clones here, not all; method: immunoSEQ multiplex PCR. Of under 350,000 clones listed, 85% to 90% are singletons. Source material: peripheral blood. The receptor set was obtained from a man in his forties with acute or convalescent COVID-19. Each CDR3 is given with its conserved first and last residue. D genes are given only for firm matches. Only part of the rows carry a size: once, few, many, or a class if the clone is expanded.

D gene	V gene	J gene	clone size	CDR3 DNA	CDR3 protein
TRBD1	TRBV5-4	TRBJ2-4	once	TGTGCCAGCAGCCGACAGGGGGCGATAGGAGACATTCAGTACTTC	CASSRQGAIGDIQYF
.	TRBV2	TRBJ2-7	.	TGTGCCAGCAGGGGGGCGGGGGTGAGCGACGAGCAGTACTTC	CASRGAGVSDEQYF
.	TRBV5-1	TRBJ2-7	few	TGCGCCAGCAGCCTACTTAGTCAGGGGACCTACGAGCAGTACTTC	CASSLLSQGTYEQYF
.	TRBV10-3	TRBJ2-3	.	TGTGCCATCAGTGATGAGGGGGAAACGCAGTATTTT	CAISDEGETQYF
TRBD1	TRBV11-2	TRBJ1-2	.	TGTGCCAGCAGCTTAGGTCCGGGACAGGGCCGATTCTATGGCTACACCTTC	CASSLGPGQGRFYGYTF
.	TRBV10-3	TRBJ1-1	.	TGTGCCATCAGTGGACAGGAGAAGTACACTGAAGCTTTCTTT	CAISGQEKYTEAFF
.	TRBV10-2	TRBJ1-5	.	TGCGCCAGCAGTGAGTCCTATCAGCCCCAGCATTTT	CASSESYQPQHF
TRBD1	TRBV14	TRBJ2-1	.	TGTGCCAGCAGATCGACAGGGGGCTTCTACAATGAGCAGTTCTTC	CASRSTGGFYNEQFF
TRBD1	TRBV5-1	TRBJ2-1	.	TGCGCCAGCAGCCGGACGACAGGGGAAAATGAGCAGTTCTTC	CASSRTTGENEQFF
TRBD1	TRBV6-1	TRBJ1-1	.	TGTGCCAGCAGTGACCTCGCTCAGGGGGCGGGCACTGAAGCTTTCTTT	CASSDLAQGAGTEAFF
.	TRBV27	TRBJ1-6	.	TGTGCCAGCAGCTCGCGCATCGGGGTTTTCGGGAATTCACCCCTCCACTTT	CASSSRIGVFGNSPLHF
.	TRBV19	TRBJ2-3	.	TGTGCCAGTAGTTTTCCCAGCGGAGGCACAGATACGCAGTATTTT	CASSFPSGGTDTQYF
.	TRBV13	TRBJ1-6	.	TGTGCCAGCAGCTTAGGCCGGCGGCCAGATCGGCCCCTCCACTTT	CASSLGRRPDRPLHF
TRBD2	TRBV5-1	TRBJ2-3	.	TGCGCCAGCAGCTTGGTACTAGCGGGGGGAGGAGATACGCAGTATTTT	CASSLVLAGGGDTQYF
.	TRBV12-3/TRBV12-4	TRBJ1-1	.	TGTGCCAGCAGTTTAGGGGGGGGGTCAGGAGCTTTCTTT	CASSLGGGSGAFF
.	TRBV2	TRBJ1-1	few	TGTGCCAGCAGCCCATTCACTGAAGCTTTCTTT	CASSPFTEAFF
TRBD1	TRBV29-1	TRBJ1-2	.	TGCAGCGTTACCGGACAGGGGGAGCACTATGGCTACACCTTC	CSVTGQGEHYGYTF
.	TRBV2	TRBJ2-7	.	TGTGCCAGCAGAGAGCAAGGGAGAGACTACGAGCAGTACTTC	CASREQGRDYEQYF
TRBD1	TRBV5-4	TRBJ2-3	.	TGTGCCAGCGCGACCGGGACAGAGCGAAATACGCAGTATTTT	CASATGTERNTQYF
TRBD1	TRBV5-1	TRBJ1-2	.	TGCGCCAGCAGCCGGGGACAGCTTGAGAACTATGGCTACACCTTC	CASSRGQLENYGYTF
.	TRBV6-1	TRBJ1-4	.	TGTGCCAGCAGTGAACGCATAGTACGGTCTAATGAAAAACTGTTTTTT	CASSERIVRSNEKLFF
.	TRBV6-5	TRBJ1-2	.	TGTGCCAGCAGTTTAGACGGGTCTAGGGGCTACACCTTC	CASSLDGSRGYTF
.	TRBV5-4	TRBJ1-2	few	TGTGCCAGCAGCCCCGACAGGATAGGCTACACCTTC	CASSPDRIGYTF
TRBD1	TRBV7-8	TRBJ2-2	.	TGTGCCAGCAGCACCATGACAGGGGATGGCGGGGAGCTGTTTTTT	CASSTMTGDGGELFF
.	TRBV5-1	TRBJ1-1	.	TGCGCCAGCAGCTCCGGGTTGACAGCCACTGAAGCTTTCTTT	CASSSGLTATEAFF
TRBD1	TRBV6-5	TRBJ1-2	.	TGTGCCAGCAGTTACTCGGAGGGGGCCGGCTATGGCTACACCTTC	CASSYSEGAGYGYTF
.	TRBV27	TRBJ2-3	few	TGTGCCAGCAGTTTATCAACCACGTGGGGCCCAGATACGCAGTATTTT	CASSLSTTWGPDTQYF
.	TRBV6-5	TRBJ1-1	.	TGTGCCAGCAGTCCCCTCGACAGGCTCACTGAAGCTTTCTTT	CASSPLDRLTEAFF
TRBD1	TRBV12-5	TRBJ2-3	.	TGTGCTAGTGGGCCGGGACAGGGGGTCCATGATACGCAGTATTTT	CASGPGQGVHDTQYF
.	TRBV12-3/TRBV12-4	TRBJ1-2	.	TGTGCCAGCAGTTTCGGGGTAGGAGATGGCTACACCTTC	CASSFGVGDGYTF
TRBD1	TRBV5-6	TRBJ1-2	.	TGTGCCAGCAGCTTGATAGACCTAGGGGGCCCAGATGGCTACACCTTC	CASSLIDLGGPDGYTF
.	TRBV6-1	TRBJ2-2	.	TGTGCCAGCAGTGCCACAGGGAGGGTGAACACCGGGGAGCTGTTTTTT	CASSATGRVNTGELFF
.	TRBV7-6	TRBJ2-1	.	TGTGCCAGCAGCTTAGGGGGCGGGGAAACCTACAATGAGCAGTTCTTC	CASSLGGGETYNEQFF
.	TRBV30	TRBJ1-2	.	TGTGCCTGGAACCGCGCCTATGGCTACACCTTC	CAWNRAYGYTF
.	TRBV7-8	TRBJ1-3	once	TGTGCCAGCAGCCCGACAGATTCTGGAAACACCATATATTTT	CASSPTDSGNTIYF
TRBD2	TRBV5-1	TRBJ2-3	.	TGCGCCAGCAGCCTGCTAGCGGGGGCAGGCGCAGATACGCAGTATTTT	CASSLLAGAGADTQYF
TRBD2	TRBV11-3	TRBJ2-3	.	TGTGCCAGCAGCCCCGTAGCGGGGGGGCAGGCAGATACGCAGTATTTT	CASSPVAGGQADTQYF
.	TRBV9	TRBJ1-1	.	TGTGCCAGCAGCGTCCAGTCCTCTGGCACTGAAGCTTTCTTT	CASSVQSSGTEAFF
TRBD1	TRBV3-1/TRBV3-2	TRBJ1-2	.	TGTGCCAGCAGCCCCCTGACAGGGTCGAATGGCTACACCTTC	CASSPLTGSNGYTF
.	TRBV5-1	TRBJ1-1	.	TGCGCCAGCAGCGTTGACAGTTACACTGAAGCTTTCTTT	CASSVDSYTEAFF
.	TRBV6-6	TRBJ1-2	.	TGTGCCAGCAGTCGCACTACGGCAGTGGATGGCTACACCTTC	CASSRTTAVDGYTF
.	TRBV4-1	TRBJ1-1	.	TGCGCCAGCAGCCAAGGACACGCGGACAGGAACACTGAAGCTTTCTTT	CASSQGHADRNTEAFF
.	TRBV5-1	TRBJ2-1	few	TGCGCCAGCAGCTTGGTTCCAGGCGGGGAAAATGAGCAGTTCTTC	CASSLVPGGENEQFF
.	TRBV19	TRBJ1-1	.	TGTGCCAGTATGAGGGATTGGCGTACTGAAGCTTTCTTT	CASMRDWRTEAFF
.	TRBV11-2	TRBJ2-3	.	TGTGCCAGCAGCTTAGCCCAGGGGTATACGCAGTATTTT	CASSLAQGYTQYF
TRBD1	TRBV29-1	TRBJ1-4	.	TGCAGCGCATACAGAGGACAGGGGGAGGGTGAAAAACTGTTTTTT	CSAYRGQGEGEKLFF
.	TRBV28	TRBJ2-1	.	TGTGCCAGCAGTCCTATGCTAGAGGGTTATGAGCAGTTCTTC	CASSPMLEGYEQFF